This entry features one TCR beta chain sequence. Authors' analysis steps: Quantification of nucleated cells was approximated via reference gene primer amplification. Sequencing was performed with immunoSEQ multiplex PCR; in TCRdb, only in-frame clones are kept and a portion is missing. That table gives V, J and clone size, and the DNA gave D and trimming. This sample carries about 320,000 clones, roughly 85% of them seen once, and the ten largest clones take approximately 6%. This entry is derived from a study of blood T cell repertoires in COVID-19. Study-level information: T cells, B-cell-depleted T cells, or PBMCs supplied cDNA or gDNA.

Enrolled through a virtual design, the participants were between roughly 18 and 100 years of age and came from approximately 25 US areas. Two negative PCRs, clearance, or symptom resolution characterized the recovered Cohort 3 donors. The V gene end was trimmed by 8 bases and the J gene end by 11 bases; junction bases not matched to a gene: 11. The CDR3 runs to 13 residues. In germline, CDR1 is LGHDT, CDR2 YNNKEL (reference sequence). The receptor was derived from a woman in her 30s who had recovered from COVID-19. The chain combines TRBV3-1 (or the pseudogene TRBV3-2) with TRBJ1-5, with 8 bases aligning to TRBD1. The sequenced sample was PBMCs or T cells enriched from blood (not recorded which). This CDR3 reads CASGQGGARAQHF. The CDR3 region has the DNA TGTGCCAGCGGACAGGGTGGGGCCCGGGCCCAGCATTTT.